This TCR beta chain was sequenced in a study of radiotherapy plus CTLA-4 blockade in lung cancer. Regarding this clone: Its antigen is unknown. Distinct nucleotide sequences in the sample also encode this CDR3.

The CDR3 consists of 15 residues. Germline values: CDR1 SGHRS, CDR2 YFSETQ. Trimming cost V 0 bases and J 0 bases, with 8 bases left between them. Broader study findings: Tumor-origin TCR clones grew in blood after radiotherapy plus ipilimumab.

The table came from immunoSEQ multiplex PCR; TCRdb's copy has only in-frame clones and leaves some out. The sample carries about 88,000 clones, roughly 70% recorded once. The sequencing here drew on peripheral blood, taken from a patient treated with radiotherapy plus ipilimumab. The chain uses TRBV5-1 and TRBJ2-3, with a weak D call TRBD2 (5 bases). The sequence came from a human donor with non-small cell lung cancer that progressed on radiotherapy plus ipilimumab. Here the CDR3 reads CASSLGAVSTDTQYF. DNA of the CDR3: TGCGCCAGCAGCTTGGGAGCGGTTAGCACAGATACGCAGTATTTT.